The table lists the clone carrying this TCR beta chain with a few counts. Its antigen is unknown. This specimen comes from a study of human T cells and chemical hapten exposure. The time point denotes: pre-sensitization, week 0. Documented treatment: therapeutic diphenylcyclopropenone sensitization with weekly scalp DPC. The library tagged each cDNA molecule with unique molecular identifiers. MiXCR, run by TCRdb on the RACE reads, gives a single entry per CDR3 protein. The profile shows some 38,000 distinct CDR3 sequences, around 7.6% of them singletons. Study-wide results and limits: Relative to controls, expanded TCRs formed significantly more large CDR3 similarity clusters. TCRs above 1 in 1000 frequency stayed constant with DPC sensitization.

The CDR3 has 18 amino acids. V shed 0 bases and J 5 bases; nucleotides not matched to a gene: 5. Germline values: CDR1 KGHSH, CDR2 LQKENI. This rearrangement joins TRBV18 to TRBJ2-1; TRBD2 agrees at 15 bases. The receptor's source is a woman aged 50 to 65 with alopecia areata. Some clones in this sample may be carry-over from other donors' samples. Sequencing used whole blood, obtained in connection with sensitization to the hapten diphenylcyclopropenone (DPC). Here the CDR3 DNA reads TGTGCCAGCTCACCACCGGGACTAGCGGGGGGTGCCAACAATGAGCAGTTCTTC. Translation: CASSPPGLAGGANNEQFF.